Listed below are T cell receptor beta chains from one sample, sequenced in a study of T cell responses to AZD1222 COVID-19 vaccine. Measured with immunoSEQ multiplex PCR; TCRdb has only the in-frame clones, and not every one. The sample carries more than 25,000 clones, approximately 88% recorded once. The sample here was peripheral blood, taken on day 0 of AZD1222 vaccination. The source is an adult in good health. Both conserved end residues are part of each CDR3. D genes are given only for firm matches. The listing skips clone size in some rows; elsewhere it reads once, few, many or a size class.

j_gene	len	abundance	d_gene	v_gene	CDR3aa	CDR3nt
TRBJ1-1	13	-	TRBD1	TRBV7-9	CASSSQGDAEAFF	TGTGCCAGCAGCTCACAGGGGGACGCTGAAGCTTTCTTT
TRBJ1-1	17	-	-	TRBV5-5	CASSLDGGGRENTEAFF	TGTGCCAGCAGCTTGGATGGCGGGGGAAGGGAGAACACTGAAGCTTTCTTT
TRBJ1-2	14	-	-	TRBV19	CASSQTGYNYGYTF	TGTGCCAGTAGTCAAACAGGATACAACTATGGCTACACCTTC
TRBJ1-1	13	-	TRBD1	TRBV10-3	CAISTTGGTEAFF	TGTGCCATCAGCACGACAGGGGGAACTGAAGCTTTCTTT
TRBJ1-5	16	-	-	TRBV19	CASSVPTDYSNQPQHF	TGTGCCAGTAGTGTCCCGACAGATTATAGCAATCAGCCCCAGCATTTT
TRBJ2-1	14	-	-	TRBV19	CASSIGPGMNEQFF	TGTGCCAGTAGTATAGGTCCGGGTATGAATGAGCAGTTCTTC
TRBJ2-1	13	few	-	TRBV11-2	CASSLDGWNEQFF	TGTGCCAGCAGCTTAGATGGGTGGAATGAGCAGTTCTTC
TRBJ1-5	13	-	-	TRBV19	CASTDWGNQPQHF	TGTGCCAGTACAGACTGGGGCAATCAGCCCCAGCATTTT
TRBJ2-2	13	-	-	TRBV21-1	CAGEVTNTGELFF	TGTGCCGGGGAGGTAACGAACACCGGGGAGCTGTTTTTT
TRBJ1-6	14	-	TRBD1	TRBV5-4	CASSPVQGDSPLHF	TGTGCCAGCAGCCCGGTGCAGGGGGATTCGCCCCTCCACTTT
TRBJ1-2	16	-	-	TRBV6-2/TRBV6-3	CASSSSDSRLNYGYTF	TGTGCCAGCAGTTCCTCGGACAGCCGCCTTAACTATGGCTACACCTTC
TRBJ2-7	14	-	-	TRBV21-1	CASSKGGIADEQYF	TGTGCCAGCAGCAAAGGGGGCATCGCTGACGAGCAGTACTTC
TRBJ2-7	14	-	TRBD2	TRBV4-1	CASSPILAGNEQYF	TGCGCCAGCAGCCCCATCCTAGCGGGCAACGAGCAGTACTTC
TRBJ1-1	14	-	-	TRBV10-3	CAINPGQGVAEAFF	TGTGCCATCAATCCGGGACAAGGGGTTGCTGAAGCTTTCTTT
TRBJ1-1	14	once	-	TRBV7-9	CASSVRRGNTEAFF	TGTGCCAGCAGCGTAAGACGGGGGAACACTGAAGCTTTCTTT
TRBJ2-2	15	-	TRBD2	TRBV5-1	CASSLGREFSGELFF	TGCGCCAGCAGCTTGGGGCGGGAGTTCAGCGGGGAGCTGTTTTTT